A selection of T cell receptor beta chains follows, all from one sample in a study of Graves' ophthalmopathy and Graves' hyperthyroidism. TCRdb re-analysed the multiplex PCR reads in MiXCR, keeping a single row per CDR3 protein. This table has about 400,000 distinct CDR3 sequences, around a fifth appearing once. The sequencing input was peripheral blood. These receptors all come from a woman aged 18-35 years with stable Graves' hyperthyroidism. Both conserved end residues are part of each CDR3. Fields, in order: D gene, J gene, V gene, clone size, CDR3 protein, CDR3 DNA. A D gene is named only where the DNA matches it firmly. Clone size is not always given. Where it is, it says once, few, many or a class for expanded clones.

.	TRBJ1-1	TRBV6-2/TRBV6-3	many	CASSYLGQLRLMNTEAFF	TGTGCCAGCAGTTACTTAGGACAGCTTCGCCTCATGAACACTGAAGCTTTCTTT
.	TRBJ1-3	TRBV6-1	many	CASSLSEVGNTIYF	TGTGCCAGCAGCCTCTCGGAGGTCGGAAACACCATATATTTT
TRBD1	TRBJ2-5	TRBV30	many	CAWTAGQGPQETQYF	TGTGCCTGGACTGCGGGACAGGGTCCCCAAGAGACCCAGTACTTC
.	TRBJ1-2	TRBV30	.	CAWSDRQALYGYTF	TGTGCCTGGAGCGATCGACAGGCCCTCTATGGCTACACCTTC
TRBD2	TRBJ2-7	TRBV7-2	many	CASSVTGTSGSYEQYF	TGTGCCAGCAGCGTAACCGGGACTAGCGGCTCCTACGAGCAGTACTTC
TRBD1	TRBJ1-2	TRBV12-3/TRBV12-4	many	CASSLRTGGGYTF	TGTGCCAGCAGTTTGAGGACAGGGGGCGGATACACCTTC
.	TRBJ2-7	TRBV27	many	CASSLDSPFDEQYF	TGTGCCAGCAGTTTAGACAGCCCCTTTGACGAGCAGTACTTC
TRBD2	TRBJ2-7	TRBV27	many	CASSFGTSGTYEQYF	TGTGCCAGCAGTTTTGGGACTAGCGGTACCTACGAGCAGTACTTC
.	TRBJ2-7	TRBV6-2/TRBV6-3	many	CASTGTPGYEQYF	TGTGCCAGCACAGGGACCCCGGGCTACGAGCAGTACTTC
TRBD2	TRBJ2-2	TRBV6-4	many	CASSETSGSTGELFF	TGTGCCAGCAGTGAAACTAGCGGGAGCACCGGGGAGCTGTTTTTT
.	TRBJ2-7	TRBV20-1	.	CSAFGDKGYEQYF	TGCAGTGCTTTCGGCGACAAGGGCTACGAGCAGTACTTC
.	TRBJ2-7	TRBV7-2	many	CASSSGGTRHEQYF	TGTGCCAGCAGCTCCGGAGGGACACGACACGAGCAGTACTTC
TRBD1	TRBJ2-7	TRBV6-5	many	CASSYSNQGALTYEQYF	TGTGCCAGCAGTTACTCGAACCAGGGGGCGCTTACCTACGAGCAGTACTTC
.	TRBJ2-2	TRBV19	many	CASSQFSGRTNTGELFF	TGTGCCAGTAGTCAATTTTCGGGTCGTACGAACACCGGGGAGCTGTTTTTT
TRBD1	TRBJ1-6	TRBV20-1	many	CSARRDRGDSPLHF	TGCAGTGCTAGACGGGACAGGGGTGACTCACCCCTCCACTTT